One sample yielded the 2 T cell receptor beta chains listed below, sequenced in a study of blood T cell repertoires in COVID-19. Method: immunoSEQ multiplex PCR; TCRdb's copy keeps in-frame clones and lacks some. This sample has 250,000 to 300,000 clones, with 75% to 95% found just once. Material: PBMCs or T cells enriched from blood (not recorded which). The receptor source for this set is a woman aged 25 to 39 who had recovered from COVID-19.

The chain uses TRBV7-2 and TRBJ2-1, with 8 bases that match TRBD2. Germline lookup yields CDR1 SGHTA and CDR2 FQGNSA. The CDR3 covers 18 residues. V lost 1 base and J lost 7; bases outside the gene matches: 15. CDR3 nucleotide sequence: TGTGCCAGCAGCTTAGTACGGGGGGGATTCAGTGAGGAGAATGAGCAGTTCTTC. This gives the protein CASSLVRGGFSEENEQFF.

V is TRBV7-9 and J is TRBJ2-2, with TRBD2 identical over 10 bases. Trimming cost V 2 bases and J 5 bases; bases outside gene matches: 5. This CDR3 comprises 16 residues. In germline, CDR1 is SEHNR, CDR2 FQNEAQ (reference sequence). The CDR3 spells CASSLRKREGTGELFF. The CDR3 DNA follows: TGTGCCAGCAGCTTACGGAAGCGGGAGGGGACCGGGGAGCTGTTTTTT.